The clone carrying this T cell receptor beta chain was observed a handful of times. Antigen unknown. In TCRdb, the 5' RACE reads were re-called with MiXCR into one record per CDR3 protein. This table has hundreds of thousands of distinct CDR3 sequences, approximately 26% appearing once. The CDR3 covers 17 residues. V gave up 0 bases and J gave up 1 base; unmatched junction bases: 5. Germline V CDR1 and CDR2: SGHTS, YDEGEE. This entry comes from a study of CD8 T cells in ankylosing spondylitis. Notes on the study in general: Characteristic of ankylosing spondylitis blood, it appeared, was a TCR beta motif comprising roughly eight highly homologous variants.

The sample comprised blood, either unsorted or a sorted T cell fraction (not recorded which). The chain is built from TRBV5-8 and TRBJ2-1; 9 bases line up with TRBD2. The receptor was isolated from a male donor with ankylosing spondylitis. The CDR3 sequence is CASSLAVLAGSYNEQFF. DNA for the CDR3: TGTGCCAGCAGCTTGGCCGTCCTAGCGGGATCCTACAATGAGCAGTTCTTC.